The subject of this entry is one TCR beta chain. Its antigen remains unidentified. Looked up from germline, CDR1 is PRHDT and CDR2 is FYEKMQ (reference sequence). V lost 2 bases, J lost 0 bases, and 11 bases stayed unmatched. The CDR3 is made up of 21 amino acids. As to treatment: roughly 20 received Ad26.COV2.S at low or high dose, single or two shots; about 5 received placebo; per-sample allocation not given. Collection of samples fell on day 63 after the first vaccine or placebo injection. The record originates from a study of Ad26.COV2.S vaccination and SARS-CoV-2 variants. Across the study: The donor belonged to the COV1001 Ad26.COV2.S trial arm. Dosing was one shot or two shots 56 days apart.

Findings and limits, study-wide: Placebo recipients and vaccine recipients were similar in non-spike TCR breadth.

The assay was immunoSEQ multiplex PCR, and TCRdb's table has in-frame clones only and misses some. This sample has around 450,000 clones, with roughly nine tenths found just once. The source material was peripheral blood, sampled in a trial of Ad26.COV2.S vaccine versus placebo. V gene TRBV13 combines with J gene TRBJ2-2; 14 bases agree with TRBD2. This receptor was taken from a person between 18 and 65 years old who received the Ad26.COV2.S COVID-19 vaccine or a placebo. CDR3 nucleotides: TGTGCCAGCAGCTTAATAGAGGGGGGACTAGCGGGAGAATCGAACACCGGGGAGCTGTTTTTT. Translating it yields CASSLIEGGLAGESNTGELFF.